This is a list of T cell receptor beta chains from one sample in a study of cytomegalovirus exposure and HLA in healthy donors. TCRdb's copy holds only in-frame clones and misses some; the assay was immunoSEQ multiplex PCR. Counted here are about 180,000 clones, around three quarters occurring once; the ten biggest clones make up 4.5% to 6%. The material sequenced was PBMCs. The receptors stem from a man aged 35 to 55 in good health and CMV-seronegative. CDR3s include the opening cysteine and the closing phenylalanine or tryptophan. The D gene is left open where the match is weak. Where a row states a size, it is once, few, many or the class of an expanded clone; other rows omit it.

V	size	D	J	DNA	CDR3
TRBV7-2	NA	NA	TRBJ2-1	TGTGCCAGCAGCTTCAGGGGAGCTTACAATGAGCAGTTCTTC	CASSFRGAYNEQFF
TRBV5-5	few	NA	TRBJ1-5	TGTGCCAGCAGCTTCATTGGAGGGAGCCAGCCCCAGCATTTT	CASSFIGGSQPQHF
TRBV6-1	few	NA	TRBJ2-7	TGTGCCAGCAGTGGGAGAGTGGCCCACGAGCAGTACTTC	CASSGRVAHEQYF
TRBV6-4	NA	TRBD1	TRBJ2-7	TGTGCCAGCAGTGACATAATCCCGGACAGGAGTGGTCCCTACGAGCAGTACTTC	CASSDIIPDRSGPYEQYF
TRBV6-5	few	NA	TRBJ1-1	TGTGCCAGCAGACCTACCCGGGTCCGGAGCACTGAAGCTTTCTTT	CASRPTRVRSTEAFF
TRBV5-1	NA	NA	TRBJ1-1	TGCGCCAGCAGCTTGTTACCGGGTTCGAACACTGAAGCTTTCTTT	CASSLLPGSNTEAFF
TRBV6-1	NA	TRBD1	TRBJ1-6	TGTGCCAGCATCCCGGACAGGGCAAATTCACCCCTCCACTTT	CASIPDRANSPLHF
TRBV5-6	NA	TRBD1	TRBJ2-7	TGTGCCAGCAGCTTACAGGGGGGTTTCTACGAGCAGTACTTC	CASSLQGGFYEQYF
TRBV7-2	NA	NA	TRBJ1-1	TGTGCCAGCGGTCGGACGGGAAACACTGAAGCTTTCTTT	CASGRTGNTEAFF
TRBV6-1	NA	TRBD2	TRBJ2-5	TGTGCCAGCAGTGAACTTCCAGGGGCGGGGGGAAAGACCCAGTACTTC	CASSELPGAGGKTQYF
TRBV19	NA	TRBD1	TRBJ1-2	TGTGCCAGTAGTATGACAGGGGATGCGGCCTATGGCTACACCTTC	CASSMTGDAAYGYTF
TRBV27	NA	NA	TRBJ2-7	TGTGCCAGCAGTTCCTACAGGGATTCCTACGAGCAGTACTTC	CASSSYRDSYEQYF
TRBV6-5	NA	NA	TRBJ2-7	TGTGCCAGCAGTTACTCGAGCAGGGTACCCTACGAGCAGTACTTC	CASSYSSRVPYEQYF
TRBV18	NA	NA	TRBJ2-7	TGTGCCAGCTCACCAATTTTGGACGGGAAATCCTACGAGCAGTACTTC	CASSPILDGKSYEQYF
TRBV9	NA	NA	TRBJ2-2	TGTGCCAGCAGCGTAGAAGGAGTAACCGGGGAGCTGTTTTTT	CASSVEGVTGELFF
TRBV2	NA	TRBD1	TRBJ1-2	TGTGCCACCAAATTGACAGGGTCGGGTGGCTACACCTTC	CATKLTGSGGYTF
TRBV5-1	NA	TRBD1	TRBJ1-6	TGCGCCAGCAGCCCGGACAGGGGGCCGGGTGAGAGCTCCTATAATTCACCCCTCCACTTT	CASSPDRGPGESSYNSPLHF
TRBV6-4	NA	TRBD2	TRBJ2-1	TGTGCCAGCAGTGAGGGCGGGGGGGCCCGTGAGCAGTTCTTC	CASSEGGGAREQFF
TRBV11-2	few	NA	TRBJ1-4	TGTGCCAGCAGCTTAGAGGGAGGGTCAACTAATGAAAAACTGTTTTTT	CASSLEGGSTNEKLFF
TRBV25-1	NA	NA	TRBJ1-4	TGTGCCAGCAGTGACGTCAAGGTGGAGGAAAAACTGTTTTTT	CASSDVKVEEKLFF
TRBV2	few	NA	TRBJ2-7	TGTGCCAGCAGCAAACCCGGGCAGGGCTACGAGCAGTACTTC	CASSKPGQGYEQYF
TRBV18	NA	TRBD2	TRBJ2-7	TGTGCCAGCTCACCACCGGCCCAAGCGGGGGCGGGCGAGCAGTACTTC	CASSPPAQAGAGEQYF
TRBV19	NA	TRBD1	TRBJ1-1	TGTGCCAGTAGTATCCAAACAGGGGCCACTGAAGCTTTCTTT	CASSIQTGATEAFF
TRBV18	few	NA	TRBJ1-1	TGTGCCAGCTCACCCGGGAGAGCGAACACTGAAGCTTTCTTT	CASSPGRANTEAFF
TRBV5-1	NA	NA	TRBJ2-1	TGCGCCAGCAGCCCAGGGGACGTCGCGATGAATGAGCAGTTCTTC	CASSPGDVAMNEQFF
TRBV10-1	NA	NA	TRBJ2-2	TGCGCCAGCAGTGAGGCTAGATCCAACACCGGGGAGCTGTTTTTT	CASSEARSNTGELFF
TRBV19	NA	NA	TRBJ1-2	TGTGCCAGTAGTATACAGGGGTCCTACACCTTC	CASSIQGSYTF
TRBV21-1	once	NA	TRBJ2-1	TGTGCCAGCAGCATAATCCCCAGCGGGAGGTACAATGAGCAGTTCTTC	CASSIIPSGRYNEQFF
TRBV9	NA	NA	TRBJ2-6	TGTGCCAGCAGCGTAGGGCTGTGGGGGGCTGGGGCCAACGTCCTGACTTTC	CASSVGLWGAGANVLTF
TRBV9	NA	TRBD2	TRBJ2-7	TGTGCCAGCAGCGTAGACCCGGGAGGGCCGTACGAGCAGTACTTC	CASSVDPGGPYEQYF
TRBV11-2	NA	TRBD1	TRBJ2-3	TGTGCCAGCAGCTCGACAGGGGGCGGTTTGGATACGCAGTATTTT	CASSSTGGGLDTQYF
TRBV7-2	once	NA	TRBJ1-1	TGTGCCAGCAGCTGGCAGGAGAACACTGAAGCTTTCTTT	CASSWQENTEAFF